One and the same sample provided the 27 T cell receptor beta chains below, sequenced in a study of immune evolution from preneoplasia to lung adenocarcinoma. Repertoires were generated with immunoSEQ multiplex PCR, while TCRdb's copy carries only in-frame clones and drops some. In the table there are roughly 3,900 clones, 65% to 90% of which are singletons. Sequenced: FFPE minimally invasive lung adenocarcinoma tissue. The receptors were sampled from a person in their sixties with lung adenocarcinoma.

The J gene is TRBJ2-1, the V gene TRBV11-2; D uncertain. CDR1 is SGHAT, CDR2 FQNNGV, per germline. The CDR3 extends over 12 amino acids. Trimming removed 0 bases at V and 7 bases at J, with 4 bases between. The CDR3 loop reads CASSLDQNEQFF. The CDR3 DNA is TGTGCCAGCAGCTTAGATCAGAATGAGCAGTTCTTC.

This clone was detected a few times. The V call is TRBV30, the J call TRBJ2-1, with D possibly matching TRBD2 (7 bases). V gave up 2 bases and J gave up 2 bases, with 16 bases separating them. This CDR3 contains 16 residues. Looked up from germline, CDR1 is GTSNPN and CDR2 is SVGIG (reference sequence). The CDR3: CAWSNGGDTPYNEQFF. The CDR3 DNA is TGTGCCTGGAGTAATGGGGGGGACACACCCTACAATGAGCAGTTCTTC.

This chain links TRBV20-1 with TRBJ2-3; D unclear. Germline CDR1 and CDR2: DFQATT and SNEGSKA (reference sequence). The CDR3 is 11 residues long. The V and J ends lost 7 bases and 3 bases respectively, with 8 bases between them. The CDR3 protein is CSVSATDTQYF. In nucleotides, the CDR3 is TGCAGTGTAAGCGCTACAGATACGCAGTATTTT.

Here the CDR3 reads CATSKVSAGANVLTF. The CDR3 coding sequence is TGTGCCACCAGCAAGGTGAGCGCTGGGGCCAACGTCCTGACTTTC. V gene TRBV15 combines with J gene TRBJ2-6; D remains unclear. This CDR3 region has 15 residues. Germline CDR1 reads LNHNV; CDR2 reads YYDKDF (reference sequence). V gave up 4 bases and J gave up 2 bases, with 9 bases separating them.

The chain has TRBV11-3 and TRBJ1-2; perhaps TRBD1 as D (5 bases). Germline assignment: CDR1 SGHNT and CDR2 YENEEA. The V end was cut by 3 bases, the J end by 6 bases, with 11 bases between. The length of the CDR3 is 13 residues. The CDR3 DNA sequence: TGTGCCAGCAGCTTCGGGCAGGGTAATGGCTACACCTTC. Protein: CASSFGQGNGYTF.

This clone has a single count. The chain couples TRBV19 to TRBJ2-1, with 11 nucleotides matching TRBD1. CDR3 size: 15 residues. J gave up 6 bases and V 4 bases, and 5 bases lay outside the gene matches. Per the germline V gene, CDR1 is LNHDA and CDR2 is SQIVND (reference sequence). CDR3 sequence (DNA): TGTGCCAGTAGTACCGGGACAGGGGGTAGCAATGAGCAGTTCTTC. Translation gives CASSTGTGGSNEQFF.

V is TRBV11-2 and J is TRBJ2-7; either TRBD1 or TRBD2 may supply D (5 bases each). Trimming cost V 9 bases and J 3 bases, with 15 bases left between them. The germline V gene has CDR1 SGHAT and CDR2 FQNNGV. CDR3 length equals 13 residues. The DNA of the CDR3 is TGTGCCAGGACGGGACGGACCATCTACGAGCAGTACTTC. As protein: CARTGRTIYEQYF.

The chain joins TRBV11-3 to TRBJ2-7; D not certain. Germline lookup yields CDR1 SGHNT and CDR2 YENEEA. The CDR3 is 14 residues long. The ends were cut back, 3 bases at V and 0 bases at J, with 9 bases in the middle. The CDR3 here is CASSLGWSSYEQYF. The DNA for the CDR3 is TGTGCCAGCAGCTTGGGGTGGAGCTCCTACGAGCAGTACTTC.

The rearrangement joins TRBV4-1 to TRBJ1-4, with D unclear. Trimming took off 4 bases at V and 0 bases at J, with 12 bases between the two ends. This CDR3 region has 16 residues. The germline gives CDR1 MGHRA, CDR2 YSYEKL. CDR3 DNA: TGCGCCAGCAGCCCCGACCCGAGTTCAACTAATGAAAAACTGTTTTTT. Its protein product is CASSPDPSSTNEKLFF.

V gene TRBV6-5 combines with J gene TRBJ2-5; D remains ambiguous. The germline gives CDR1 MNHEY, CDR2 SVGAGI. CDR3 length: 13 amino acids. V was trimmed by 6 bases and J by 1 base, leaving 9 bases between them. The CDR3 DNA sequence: TGTGCCAGCAGGGACGGAGCCCAAGAGACCCAGTACTTC. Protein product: CASRDGAQETQYF.

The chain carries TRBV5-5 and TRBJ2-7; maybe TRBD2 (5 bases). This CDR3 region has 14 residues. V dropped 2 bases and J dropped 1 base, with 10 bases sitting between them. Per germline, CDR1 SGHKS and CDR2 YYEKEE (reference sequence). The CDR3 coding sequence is TGTGCCAGCAGCTTAAACACGGGGTCCTACGAGCAGTACTTC. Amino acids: CASSLNTGSYEQYF. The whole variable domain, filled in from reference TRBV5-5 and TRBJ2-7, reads DAGVTQSPTHLIKTRGQQVTLRCSPISGHKSVSWYQQVLGQGPQFIFQYYEKEERGRGNFPDRFSARQFPNYSSELNVNALLLGDSALYLCASSLNTGSYEQYFGPGTRLTVT.

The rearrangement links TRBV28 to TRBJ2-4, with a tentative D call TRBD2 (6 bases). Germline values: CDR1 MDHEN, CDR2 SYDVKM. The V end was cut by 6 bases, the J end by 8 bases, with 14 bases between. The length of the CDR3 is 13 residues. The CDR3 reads CASRLAFSDIQYF. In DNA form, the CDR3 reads TGTGCCAGCAGACTAGCTTTTTCAGACATTCAGTACTTC.

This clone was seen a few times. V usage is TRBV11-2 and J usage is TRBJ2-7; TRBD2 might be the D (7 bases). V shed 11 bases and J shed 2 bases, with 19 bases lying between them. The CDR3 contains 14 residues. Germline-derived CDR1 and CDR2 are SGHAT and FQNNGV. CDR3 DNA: TGTGCCTCAGGGGCTAGCGGATTTCCCTACGAGCAGTACTTC. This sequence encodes CASGASGFPYEQYF.

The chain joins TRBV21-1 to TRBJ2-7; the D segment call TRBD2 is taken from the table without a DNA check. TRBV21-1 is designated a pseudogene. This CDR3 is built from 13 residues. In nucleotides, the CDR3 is TGTGCCAGCAGCAGGAGCAGCTTCTACGAGCAGTACTTC. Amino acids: CASSRSSFYEQYF.

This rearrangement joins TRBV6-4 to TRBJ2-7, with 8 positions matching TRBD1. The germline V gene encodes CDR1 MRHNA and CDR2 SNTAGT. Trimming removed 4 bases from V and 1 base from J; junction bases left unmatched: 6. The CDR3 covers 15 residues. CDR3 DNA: TGTGCCAGCAGTGGTTTCTGGACAGGGTCCTACGAGCAGTACTTC. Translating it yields CASSGFWTGSYEQYF.

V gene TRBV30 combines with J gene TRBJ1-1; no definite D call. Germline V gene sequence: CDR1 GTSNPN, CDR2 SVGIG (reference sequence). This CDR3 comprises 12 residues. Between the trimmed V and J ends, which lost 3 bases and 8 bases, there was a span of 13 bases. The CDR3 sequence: CAWRAGRVEAFF. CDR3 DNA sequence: TGTGCCTGGAGAGCAGGTAGGGTGGAAGCTTTCTTT.

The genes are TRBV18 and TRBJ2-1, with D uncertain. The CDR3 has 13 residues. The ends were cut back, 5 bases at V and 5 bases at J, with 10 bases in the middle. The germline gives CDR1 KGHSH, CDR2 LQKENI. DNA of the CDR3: TGTGCCAGCTCATACAATCCCAACAATGAGCAGTTCTTC. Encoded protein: CASSYNPNNEQFF.

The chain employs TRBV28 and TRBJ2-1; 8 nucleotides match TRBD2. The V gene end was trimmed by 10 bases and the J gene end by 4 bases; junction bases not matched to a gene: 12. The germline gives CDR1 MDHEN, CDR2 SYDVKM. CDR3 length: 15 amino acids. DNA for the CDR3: TGTGCCACCCGTCCGGGAGGGCCTGTTTACAATGAGCAGTTCTTC. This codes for CATRPGGPVYNEQFF.

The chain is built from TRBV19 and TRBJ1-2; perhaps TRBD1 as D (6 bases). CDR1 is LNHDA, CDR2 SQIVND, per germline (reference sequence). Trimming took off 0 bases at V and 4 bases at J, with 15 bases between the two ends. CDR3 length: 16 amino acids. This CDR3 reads CASSIDLATGIYGYTF. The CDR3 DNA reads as TGTGCCAGTAGTATAGATCTAGCAACAGGGATCTATGGCTACACCTTC.

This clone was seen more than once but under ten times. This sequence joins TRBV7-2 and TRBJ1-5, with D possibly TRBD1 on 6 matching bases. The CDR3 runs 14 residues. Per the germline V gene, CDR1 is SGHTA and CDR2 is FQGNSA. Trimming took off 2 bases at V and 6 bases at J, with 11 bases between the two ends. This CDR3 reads CASSLSRGIQPQHF. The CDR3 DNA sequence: TGTGCCAGCAGCTTATCCAGGGGCATTCAGCCCCAGCATTTT.

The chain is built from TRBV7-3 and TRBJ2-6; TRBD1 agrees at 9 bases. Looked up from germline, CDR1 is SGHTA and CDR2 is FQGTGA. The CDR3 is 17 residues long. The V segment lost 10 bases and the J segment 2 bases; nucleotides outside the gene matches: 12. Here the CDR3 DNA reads TGTGCCACCTCTTCCGGGACAGGGTTGGCTGGGGCCAACGTCCTGACTTTC. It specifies CATSSGTGLAGANVLTF.

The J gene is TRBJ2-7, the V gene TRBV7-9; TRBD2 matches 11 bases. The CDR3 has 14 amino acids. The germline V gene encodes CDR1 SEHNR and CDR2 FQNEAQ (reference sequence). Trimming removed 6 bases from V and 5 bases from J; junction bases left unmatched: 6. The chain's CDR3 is CASSFGTSGDEQYF. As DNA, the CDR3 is TGTGCCAGCAGTTTTGGGACTAGCGGCGACGAGCAGTACTTC. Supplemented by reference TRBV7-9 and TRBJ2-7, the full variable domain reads DTGVSQNPRHKITKRGQNVTFRCDPISEHNRLYWYRQTLGQGPEFLTYFQNEAQLEKSRLLSDRFSAERPKGSFSTLEIQRTEQGDSAMYLCASSFGTSGDEQYFGPGTRLTVT.

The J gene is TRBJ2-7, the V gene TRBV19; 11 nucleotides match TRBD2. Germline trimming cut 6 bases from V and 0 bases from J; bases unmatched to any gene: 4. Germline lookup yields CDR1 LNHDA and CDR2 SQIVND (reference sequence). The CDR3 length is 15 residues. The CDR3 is CASRASGRNSYEQYF. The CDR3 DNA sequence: TGTGCCAGTAGGGCTAGCGGGAGGAACTCCTACGAGCAGTACTTC.

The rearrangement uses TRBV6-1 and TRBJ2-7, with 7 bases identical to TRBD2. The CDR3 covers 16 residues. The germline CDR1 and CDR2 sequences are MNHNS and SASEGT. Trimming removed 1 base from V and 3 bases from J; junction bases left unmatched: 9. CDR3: CASSEGTGLSLYEQYF. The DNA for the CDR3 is TGTGCCAGCAGTGAAGGGACGGGACTAAGCCTCTACGAGCAGTACTTC.

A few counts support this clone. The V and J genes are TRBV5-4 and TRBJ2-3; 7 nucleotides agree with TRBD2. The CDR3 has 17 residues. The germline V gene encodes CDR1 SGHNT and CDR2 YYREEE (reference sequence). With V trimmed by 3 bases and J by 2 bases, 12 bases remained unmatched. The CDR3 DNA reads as TGTGCCAGCAGCTCTGGACTTCCTAGCGGTTACACAGATACGCAGTATTTT. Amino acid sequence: CASSSGLPSGYTDTQYF. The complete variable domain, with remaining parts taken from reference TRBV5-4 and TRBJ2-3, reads ETGVTQSPTHLIKTRGQQVTLRCSSQSGHNTVSWYQQALGQGPQFIFQYYREEENGRGNFPPRFSGLQFPNYSSELNVNALELDDSALYLCASSSGLPSGYTDTQYFGPGTRLTVL.

The CDR3 spells CASSSIQRLRNTEAFF. As DNA, the CDR3 is TGTGCCAGCAGCTCTATACAACGGTTGCGGAACACTGAAGCTTTCTTT. This chain connects TRBV5-6 to TRBJ1-1; D remains ambiguous. Per the germline V gene, CDR1 is SGHDT and CDR2 is YYEEEE. V lost 3 bases and J 1 base, leaving 16 bases between the germline ends. The CDR3 sequence is 16 residues long.

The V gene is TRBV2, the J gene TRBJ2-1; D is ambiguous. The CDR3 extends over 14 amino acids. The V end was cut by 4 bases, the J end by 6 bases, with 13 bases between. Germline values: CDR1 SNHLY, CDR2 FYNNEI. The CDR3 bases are TGTGCCAGCAGTGTTGGGTTACCGACCAATGAGCAGTTCTTC. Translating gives CASSVGLPTNEQFF.